The clone carrying this T cell receptor beta chain was detected a few times. Its matching antigen is unknown. Donors were systemically healthy Caucasian individuals from Russia aged roughly 6 to 100 years. The germline CDR1 and CDR2 sequences are MGHRA and YSYEKL. The CDR3 extends over 14 amino acids. After removal of 4 bases from V and 5 bases from J, the junction contained 6 bases not matched to a gene. This record comes from a study of blood T cells in healthy people across ages. Study observations and caveats: Unsorted PBMCs ruled out conclusive naive versus antigen-experienced comparison. Underestimates were what the diversity estimates from one million T cells were considered to be.

The second PCR ran roughly 6 to 12 cycles with a sample-barcoded 5' primer and J-beta primers. Each CDR3 protein is one row after TCRdb ran MiXCR on the 5' RACE reads. This sample has 1.5 million to 2 million distinct CDR3 sequences, with under 30% found just once. The sequence derives from a woman aged 25 to 45 in good health. The genes are TRBV4-1 and TRBJ2-5; TRBD1 matches 8 bases. Source material: blood. As DNA, the CDR3 is TGCGCCAGCAGCCCATCAGGGGGCATGGAGACCCAGTACTTC. As protein: CASSPSGGMETQYF.